What follows describes a single T cell receptor (beta chain). Its antigen remains unknown. This entry belongs to a study of shared clonotypes between healthy human individuals. Study outcomes and limitations: Across subsets, estimated richness was generally greater for naive than for memory populations.

CDR1 SGHRS and CDR2 YFSETQ come from the germline V gene. This CDR3 has 15 amino acids. Trimming took 1 base from V and 2 from J, leaving 12 bases between them. At the deep level, the assay was run. Genomic DNA from each subset was divided evenly over several immunoSEQ plates. Clones were sequenced by immunoSEQ multiplex PCR, and TCRdb holds only the in-frame ones, with some missing. The data hold 2 million to 2.5 million clones, with approximately 93% observed a single time. The source material was naive CD4+ T cells from PBMCs. The subset here: CD45RA+ positively selected. This TCR came from a man younger than 35 in good health. Some clones in this sample may be carry-over from other donors' samples. The J gene is TRBJ1-1, the V gene TRBV5-1; D unclear. CDR3 region: CASSLLGHQNTEAFF. In nucleotides, the CDR3 is TGCGCCAGCAGCTTGTTAGGGCACCAAAACACTGAAGCTTTCTTT.